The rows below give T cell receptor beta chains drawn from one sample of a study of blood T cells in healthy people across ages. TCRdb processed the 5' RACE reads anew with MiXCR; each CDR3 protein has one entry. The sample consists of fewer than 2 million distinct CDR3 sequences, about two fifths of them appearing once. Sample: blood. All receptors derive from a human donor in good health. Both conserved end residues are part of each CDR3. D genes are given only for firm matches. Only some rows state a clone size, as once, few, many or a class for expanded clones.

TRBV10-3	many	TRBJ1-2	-	TGTGCCATCGGGACGGCCACTAACTATGGCTACACCTTC	CAIGTATNYGYTF
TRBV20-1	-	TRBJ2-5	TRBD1	TGCAGTGCTCTTGCAGACAGGGGGCGTGAGACCCAGTACTTC	CSALADRGRETQYF
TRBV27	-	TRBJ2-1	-	TGCGCCAGCAGTCCATCTTGGGGGGAAGGGATCAATGAGCAGTTCTTC	CASSPSWGEGINEQFF
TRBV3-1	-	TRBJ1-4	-	TGTGCCAACAGCTTCCAGGGGCGGAATGAAAAACTGTTTTTT	CANSFQGRNEKLFF
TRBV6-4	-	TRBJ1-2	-	TGTGCCAGCAGTTCTACACCACTATCTGGCTACACCTTC	CASSSTPLSGYTF
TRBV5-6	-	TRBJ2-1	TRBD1	TGTGCCAGCAGCAAAGACAGGGTAACAGGAGATGAGCAGTTCTTC	CASSKDRVTGDEQFF
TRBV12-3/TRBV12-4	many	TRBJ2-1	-	TGTGCCAGCAGCGGGGGCAATGAGCAGTTCTTC	CASSGGNEQFF
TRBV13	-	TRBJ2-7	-	TGTGCCAGCAGCCGAATCCCCTACGAGCAGTACTTC	CASSRIPYEQYF
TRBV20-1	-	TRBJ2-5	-	TGCAGTGCTACCCGAAGGGGGAAAGAGACCCAGTACTTC	CSATRRGKETQYF
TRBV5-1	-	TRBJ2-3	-	TGCGCCAGCAGCTTGCAAGCTGAAAGCACAGATACGCAGTATTTT	CASSLQAESTDTQYF
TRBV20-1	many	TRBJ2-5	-	TGCAGTGCTAGAGAGGAGACCCAGTACTTC	CSAREETQYF
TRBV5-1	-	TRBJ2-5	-	TGCGCCAGCAGCTCCAATGGGGGCTCGGAGACCCAGTACTTC	CASSSNGGSETQYF
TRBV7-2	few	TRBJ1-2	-	TGTGCCAGCAGCTTATCCGCGGATGCTTACTATGGCTACACCTTC	CASSLSADAYYGYTF
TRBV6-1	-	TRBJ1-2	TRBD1	TGTGCCAGCAGTGAAGCCGGGACAGGGGGCTATGGCTACACCTTC	CASSEAGTGGYGYTF
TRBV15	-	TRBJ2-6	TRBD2	TGTGCCACCAGCAGAGATACTGGCGGGGGGACCTCTGGGGCCAGCGTCCTGACTTTC	CATSRDTGGGTSGASVLTF
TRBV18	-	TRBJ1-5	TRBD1	TGTGCCAGCTCACCCGGACAGGGGTCTATATGGAGAAATCAGCCCCAGCATTTT	CASSPGQGSIWRNQPQHF
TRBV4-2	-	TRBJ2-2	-	TGTGCCAGCAGCCAAGTGTACGGCGCCGGGGAGCTGTTTTTT	CASSQVYGAGELFF
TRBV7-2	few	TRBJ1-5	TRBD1	TGTGCCAGCAGCTTCCAGACAGGGGCCAATCAGCCCCAGCATTTT	CASSFQTGANQPQHF
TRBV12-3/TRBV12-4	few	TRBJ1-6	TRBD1	TGTGCCAGCAGCCCGGGACAGGGGCTATACTCACCCCTCCACTTT	CASSPGQGLYSPLHF
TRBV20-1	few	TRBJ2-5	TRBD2	TGCAGTGCCCCGACTAGCGGGGGCCCGTACCAAGAGACCCAGTACTTC	CSAPTSGGPYQETQYF
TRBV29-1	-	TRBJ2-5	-	TGCAGCGTTGAAGGTCCGGGACACCAAAAAGAGACCCAGTACTTC	CSVEGPGHQKETQYF
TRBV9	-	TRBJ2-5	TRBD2	TGTGCCAGCAGCGTAGGCGTGAGCGGGGGGGCCCGGGAGACCCAGTACTTC	CASSVGVSGGARETQYF
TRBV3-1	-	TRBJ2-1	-	TGTGCCAGCAGTCTCCAGGGGTATGGAGACAATGAGCAGTTCTTC	CASSLQGYGDNEQFF
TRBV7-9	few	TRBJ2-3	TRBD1	TGTGCCAGCAGCTTTGTTCGGGACAGGGGAATTGGCCGGAACACAGATACGCAGTATTTT	CASSFVRDRGIGRNTDTQYF
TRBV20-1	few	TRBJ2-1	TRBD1	TGCAGTGCCCGGGACAGCCGGCGGTTGGATGAGCAGTTCTTC	CSARDSRRLDEQFF
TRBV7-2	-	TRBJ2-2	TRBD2	TGTGCCAGCAGCTTAGCCAGAGTCAGCGGGGAGCGGTTTTTT	CASSLARVSGERFF
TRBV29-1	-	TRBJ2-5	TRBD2	TGCAGCGTACTCACTAGCGGCCAAGAGACCCAGTACTTC	CSVLTSGQETQYF
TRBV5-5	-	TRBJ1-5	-	TGTGCCAGCAGCTTGGTCTTTGATCTGGGGGGCAATCAGCCCCAGCATTTT	CASSLVFDLGGNQPQHF
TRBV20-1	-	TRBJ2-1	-	TGCAGTGCTAGAGATCTGAATAGGTATGAGCAGTTCTTC	CSARDLNRYEQFF
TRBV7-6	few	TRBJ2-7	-	TGTGCCAGCAGCTGTCCAGGGTACGAGCAGTACTTC	CASSCPGYEQYF
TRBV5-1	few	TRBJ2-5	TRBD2	TGCGCCAGCAGCTCCACTAGCGGGGGGGGACAAGAGACCCAGTACTTC	CASSSTSGGGQETQYF
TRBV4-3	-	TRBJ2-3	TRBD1	TGCGCCAGCAGCCACCTCGAGGGGGCGGATACGCAGTATTTT	CASSHLEGADTQYF
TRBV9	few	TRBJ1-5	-	TGTGCCAGCAGCGTAGGGGAGGGCAATCAGCCCCAGCATTTT	CASSVGEGNQPQHF
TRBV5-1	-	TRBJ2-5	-	TGCGCCAGCAGCTTGGGAGGAGGGCGCCTCCAAGAGACCCAGTACTTC	CASSLGGGRLQETQYF
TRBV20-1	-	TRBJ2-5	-	TGCAGTGCTAGAGTCGGGGCTAGCGAAAAGCAGTACTTC	CSARVGASEKQYF
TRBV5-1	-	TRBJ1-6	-	TGCGCCAGCAGTATAAACATGGATTCACCCCTCCACTTT	CASSINMDSPLHF
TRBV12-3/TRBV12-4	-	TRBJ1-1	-	TGTGCCAGCAGTTCCCAGCAGGGGATTTTAGCTTTCTTT	CASSSQQGILAFF
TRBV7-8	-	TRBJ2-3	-	TGTGCCAGCAGCTCCTCCACCCGACAGCTCAGGGTTGGTACGCAGTATTTT	CASSSSTRQLRVGTQYF
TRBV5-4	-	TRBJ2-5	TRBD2	TGTGCCAGCAGCTTAGGTGGGACTATGGCAAGACAGTACTTC	CASSLGGTMARQYF
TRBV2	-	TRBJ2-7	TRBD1	TGTGCCAGCAGCGGGGACCTAGGACAGGGGAGTGACGAGCAGTACTTC	CASSGDLGQGSDEQYF
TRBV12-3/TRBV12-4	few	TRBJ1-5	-	TGTGCCAGCAGTTTTCACAGCCAAGATCAGCCCCAGCATTTT	CASSFHSQDQPQHF
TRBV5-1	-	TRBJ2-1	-	TGCGCCAGCAGCTTGGGGAGGGGGCTCCACAATGAGCAGTTCTTC	CASSLGRGLHNEQFF
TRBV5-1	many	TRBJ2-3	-	TGTGCCAGCAGCTTATCCCCGAGCACAGATACGCAGTATTTT	CASSLSPSTDTQYF
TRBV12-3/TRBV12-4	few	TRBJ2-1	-	TGTGCCAGCACCACCTTGAGGTCCGATGAGCAGTTCTTC	CASTTLRSDEQFF
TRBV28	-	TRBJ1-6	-	TGTGCCAGCAGTTTCGGGGGCTGGAATTCACCCCTCCACTTT	CASSFGGWNSPLHF
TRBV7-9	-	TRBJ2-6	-	TGTGCCAGCAGCCTCCCGGGGTCAGGGGTTTCTGGGGCCAACGTCCGGACTTTC	CASSLPGSGVSGANVRTF
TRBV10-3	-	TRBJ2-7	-	TGTGCCATCAGATCTGACAGCTCCTACGAGCAGTACTTC	CAIRSDSSYEQYF
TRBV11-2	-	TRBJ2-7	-	TGTGCCAGCAGCTTAGGGAACACGATCCGGACTCGAAACTACGAGCAGTACTTC	CASSLGNTIRTRNYEQYF
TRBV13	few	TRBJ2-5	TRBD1	TGTGCCAGCAGCCACAGGGGGATCCCAGAGACCCAGTACTTC	CASSHRGIPETQYF
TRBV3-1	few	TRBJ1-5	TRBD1	TGTGCCAGCAGCCAGGGACAGATGGTGTTGTATAGCAATCAGCCCCAGCATTTT	CASSQGQMVLYSNQPQHF
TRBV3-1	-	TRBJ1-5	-	TGTGCCAGCAGCCCGACCGTAGGAAGTCAGCCCCAGCATTTT	CASSPTVGSQPQHF
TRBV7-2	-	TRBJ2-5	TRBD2	TGTGCCAGCAGTCGCCGGACTAGCTTGGAGACCCAGTACTTC	CASSRRTSLETQYF
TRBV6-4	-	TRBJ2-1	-	TGTGCCAGCAGTCCGACTTTATTCTCCTACAATGAGCAGTTCTTC	CASSPTLFSYNEQFF
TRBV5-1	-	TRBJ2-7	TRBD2	TGCGCCAGCAGCGTACTAGCGGGGGGATCATACGAGCAGTACTTC	CASSVLAGGSYEQYF
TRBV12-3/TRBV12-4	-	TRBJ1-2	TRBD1	TGTGCCAGCGTGAGACAGGGATATGGCTACACCTTC	CASVRQGYGYTF